The source of this T cell receptor beta chain is a study of CD4 and CD8 cells across lung adenocarcinoma regions (dated 2018 in TCRdb). The study in broad terms: To look at intratumor heterogeneity in the T cell receptor repertoire, the study compared tumor centers against tumor margins.

This clonotype is deemed medium-sized (0.01 to 0.1%). What antigen it recognizes has not been identified. No base quality information exists; no much larger clone differs at one position. Patients with localized lung adenocarcinoma, a subtype of non-small cell lung cancer, were used as donors. The samples were taken from the centers of localized lung adenocarcinomas. For TCR repertoire analysis, CD8+ T cells taken from tumor tissue were profiled apart from CD4+ T cells. Library method: PCR. The sequencing machine was a HiSeq X Ten. Starting from the raw public reads, TCRdb applied fastp trimming at Q25, assembled clones with MiXCR and retained in-frame beta chains. CDR3 protein sequences are deduplicated, and each keeps its most common genes and DNA. For this sample the table gives around 19,000 distinct CDR3 sequences, of which roughly half were detected only once. The ten top clones hold 20% to 25% of the sample.

The TCR comes from a female donor with lung adenocarcinoma. The CD4 and CD8 labels of this study may be unreliable. Sequencing was done on a sample of CD8+ T cells from the center of a lung tumor. The sample's cell subset or site label, decoded: tumor center region.

The CDR3 region reads CASSRGTGGRETQYF. The base sequence is TGTGCCAGCAGTAGGGGGACAGGGGGCCGGGAGACCCAGTACTTC. Recombination linked TRBV27 to TRBJ2-5, with 12 bases in between that match TRBD1. V and J are trimmed by 5 bases and 5 bases, and the gene matches miss 6 bases of the junction. The germline V gene (reference sequence) yields MNHEY for CDR1 and SMNVEV for CDR2. Measured from the cysteine to the phenylalanine, the CDR3 is 15 residues long. The read is trimmed to its CDR3 DNA, 45 bases read in frame from base 1.